The rows below give T cell receptor beta chains drawn from one sample of a study of early T cells in non-severe SARS-CoV-2 infection. TCRdb reanalysed the 5' RACE reads using MiXCR and keeps one entry per CDR3 protein. Seen here are about 43,000 distinct CDR3 sequences, under 13% observed once, and the top ten hold more than 9.5%. The sample consisted of whole blood. These receptors originate from an adult who was a healthcare worker with PCR-confirmed SARS-CoV-2 infection or an uninfected control (not recorded which). Both conserved end residues are part of each CDR3. A D gene is named only where the DNA matches it firmly. A row's size may be missing; if present it is once, few, many or a size class.

V gene: TRBV20-1
clone size: many
D gene: -
CDR3 length: 13
J gene: TRBJ1-2
CDR3 DNA: TGCAGTGCCCGAGATGGCGCTAACTATGGCTACACCTTC
CDR3 protein: CSARDGANYGYTF

V gene: TRBV18
clone size: many
D gene: -
CDR3 length: 13
J gene: TRBJ1-4
CDR3 DNA: TGTGCCAGCTCCCCCGGCCAGGGTGAAAAACTGTTTTTT
CDR3 protein: CASSPGQGEKLFF

V gene: TRBV29-1
clone size: -
D gene: TRBD1
CDR3 length: 14
J gene: TRBJ2-5
CDR3 DNA: TGCAGCGCTGAGGCAGGGGGCGTTTGGAAGACCCAGTACTTC
CDR3 protein: CSAEAGGVWKTQYF

V gene: TRBV3-1
clone size: few
D gene: TRBD1
CDR3 length: 15
J gene: TRBJ1-6
CDR3 DNA: TGTGCCAGCAGCCACCGGGACAGGAGCAATTCACCCCTCCACTTT
CDR3 protein: CASSHRDRSNSPLHF

V gene: TRBV7-2
clone size: many
D gene: -
CDR3 length: 15
J gene: TRBJ2-1
CDR3 DNA: TGTGCCAGCAGCTTCGATCCTTCCCCCTACAATGAGCAGTTCTTC
CDR3 protein: CASSFDPSPYNEQFF

V gene: TRBV10-3
clone size: -
D gene: TRBD2
CDR3 length: 14
J gene: TRBJ2-1
CDR3 DNA: TGTGCCATCAGTGCCTTTAGCGGGGGGGACGAGCAGTTCTTC
CDR3 protein: CAISAFSGGDEQFF

V gene: TRBV29-1
clone size: few
D gene: -
CDR3 length: 12
J gene: TRBJ2-7
CDR3 DNA: TGCAGCGTATCCCTGGGGCGCTACGAGCAGTACTTC
CDR3 protein: CSVSLGRYEQYF

V gene: TRBV7-3
clone size: -
D gene: TRBD1
CDR3 length: 14
J gene: TRBJ1-1
CDR3 DNA: TGTGCCAGCAGCTCAGGGACAGGGAACACTGAAGCTTTCTTT
CDR3 protein: CASSSGTGNTEAFF

V gene: TRBV18
clone size: many
D gene: -
CDR3 length: 12
J gene: TRBJ1-1
CDR3 DNA: TGTGCCAGCTCGCGCCTAGGGATTTGGGCTTTCTTT
CDR3 protein: CASSRLGIWAFF

V gene: TRBV5-4
clone size: few
D gene: TRBD1
CDR3 length: 14
J gene: TRBJ1-1
CDR3 DNA: TGTGCCAGCAGTCCCCAGGGGGCAAGAACTGAAGCTTTCTTT
CDR3 protein: CASSPQGARTEAFF

V gene: TRBV6-6
clone size: many
D gene: TRBD1
CDR3 length: 19
J gene: TRBJ2-1
CDR3 DNA: TGTGCCAGCATGATGGGGGTAGGACAGGGGCACCTGGCCTACAATGAGCAGTTCTTC
CDR3 protein: CASMMGVGQGHLAYNEQFF

V gene: TRBV28
clone size: many
D gene: -
CDR3 length: 15
J gene: TRBJ1-2
CDR3 DNA: TGTGCCAGCAGTTTAGCGGGGGACGGGGACTATGGCTACACCTTC
CDR3 protein: CASSLAGDGDYGYTF

V gene: TRBV4-3
clone size: many
D gene: -
CDR3 length: 13
J gene: TRBJ1-2
CDR3 DNA: TGCGCCAGCAGCCAAGACAGACCTCTCCGCTACACCTTC
CDR3 protein: CASSQDRPLRYTF

V gene: TRBV7-9
clone size: -
D gene: TRBD1
CDR3 length: 15
J gene: TRBJ1-2
CDR3 DNA: TGTGCCAGCAGCACAGGGACAGGCTCCAACTATGGCTACACCTTC
CDR3 protein: CASSTGTGSNYGYTF

V gene: TRBV12-3/TRBV12-4
clone size: many
D gene: -
CDR3 length: 13
J gene: TRBJ2-2
CDR3 DNA: TGTGCCAGCAGTGCCCTCCGGACCGGGGAGCTGTTTTTT
CDR3 protein: CASSALRTGELFF

V gene: TRBV6-2/TRBV6-3
clone size: many
D gene: -
CDR3 length: 11
J gene: TRBJ2-5
CDR3 DNA: TGTGCCAGCAAGACAGGAAAGACCCAGTACTTC
CDR3 protein: CASKTGKTQYF

V gene: TRBV28
clone size: -
D gene: -
CDR3 length: 13
J gene: TRBJ2-6
CDR3 DNA: TGTGCCAGCAACTTATCCGGGGCCAACGTCCTGACTTTC
CDR3 protein: CASNLSGANVLTF

V gene: TRBV7-2
clone size: -
D gene: -
CDR3 length: 14
J gene: TRBJ2-3
CDR3 DNA: TGTGCCAGCAGCTTGGCGGGGATTAAAGATACGCAGTATTTT
CDR3 protein: CASSLAGIKDTQYF

V gene: TRBV3-1
clone size: few
D gene: TRBD1
CDR3 length: 14
J gene: TRBJ1-6
CDR3 DNA: TGTGCCAGCAGACCTGACAGGGATAATTCACCCCTCCACTTT
CDR3 protein: CASRPDRDNSPLHF

V gene: TRBV6-5
clone size: -
D gene: TRBD2
CDR3 length: 16
J gene: TRBJ2-1
CDR3 DNA: TGTGCCAGCAGTCACGTAGCGGGGGGCTTTCGAGGTGAGCAGTTCTTC
CDR3 protein: CASSHVAGGFRGEQFF

V gene: TRBV19
clone size: -
D gene: -
CDR3 length: 14
J gene: TRBJ2-7
CDR3 DNA: TGTGCCAGTAGCCAAACAGGTCTGTCCTACGAGCAGTACTTC
CDR3 protein: CASSQTGLSYEQYF

V gene: TRBV29-1
clone size: medium-sized
D gene: -
CDR3 length: 13
J gene: TRBJ2-5
CDR3 DNA: TGCAGCGTCCCCGGGGGCAACCAAGAGACCCAGTACTTC
CDR3 protein: CSVPGGNQETQYF

V gene: TRBV7-2
clone size: -
D gene: TRBD1
CDR3 length: 16
J gene: TRBJ1-6
CDR3 DNA: TGTGCCAGCAGCTGGGACAGGAGGTTCGCTAATTCACCCCTCCACTTT
CDR3 protein: CASSWDRRFANSPLHF

V gene: TRBV9
clone size: few
D gene: TRBD1
CDR3 length: 18
J gene: TRBJ2-6
CDR3 DNA: TGTGCCAGCAGCGCCCGACAGGGAACCTTCTCTGGGGCCAACGTCCTGACTTTC
CDR3 protein: CASSARQGTFSGANVLTF

V gene: TRBV11-3
clone size: -
D gene: TRBD2
CDR3 length: 14
J gene: TRBJ2-3
CDR3 DNA: TGTGCCAGCAGCCTGGGGGGGATCACAGATACGCAGTATTTT
CDR3 protein: CASSLGGITDTQYF

V gene: TRBV6-2/TRBV6-3
clone size: few
D gene: -
CDR3 length: 14
J gene: TRBJ1-2
CDR3 DNA: TGTGCCAGCAGACCCCCGCAGGGGTGGGAAGGCTACACCTTC
CDR3 protein: CASRPPQGWEGYTF

V gene: TRBV7-9
clone size: many
D gene: -
CDR3 length: 14
J gene: TRBJ1-2
CDR3 DNA: TGTGCCAGCAGCTCTTGGTTAACCCCCCATGGCTACACCTTC
CDR3 protein: CASSSWLTPHGYTF

V gene: TRBV7-3
clone size: few
D gene: TRBD2
CDR3 length: 15
J gene: TRBJ2-3
CDR3 DNA: TGTGCCAGCAGCTTAGCGGGGGGAGCCACAGATACGCAGTATTTT
CDR3 protein: CASSLAGGATDTQYF

V gene: TRBV27
clone size: many
D gene: -
CDR3 length: 14
J gene: TRBJ2-7
CDR3 DNA: TGTGCCAGCAGCCGCCGGGACGGAACCTACGAGCAGTACTTC
CDR3 protein: CASSRRDGTYEQYF

V gene: TRBV29-1
clone size: -
D gene: -
CDR3 length: 12
J gene: TRBJ1-1
CDR3 DNA: TGCAGCGTTGCTAGGGTAGGCACTGAAGCTTTCTTT
CDR3 protein: CSVARVGTEAFF

V gene: TRBV5-4
clone size: many
D gene: TRBD1
CDR3 length: 14
J gene: TRBJ1-2
CDR3 DNA: TGTGCCAGCAGCCCGGAGACAGGGAAAGATGGCTACACCTTC
CDR3 protein: CASSPETGKDGYTF

V gene: TRBV7-6
clone size: many
D gene: TRBD2
CDR3 length: 15
J gene: TRBJ2-1
CDR3 DNA: TGTGCCAGCAGCTTAGGTAGACTAGCTGGTAATGAGCAGTTCTTC
CDR3 protein: CASSLGRLAGNEQFF

V gene: TRBV7-2
clone size: -
D gene: -
CDR3 length: 14
J gene: TRBJ1-4
CDR3 DNA: TGTGCCAGCAGCTTAAGCCAGGGAGTTGAAAAACTGTTTTTT
CDR3 protein: CASSLSQGVEKLFF

V gene: TRBV19
clone size: few
D gene: TRBD1
CDR3 length: 15
J gene: TRBJ1-5
CDR3 DNA: TGTGCCAGTAGTGCCCAACAGGGGACGGATCAGCCCCAGCATTTT
CDR3 protein: CASSAQQGTDQPQHF

V gene: TRBV19
clone size: -
D gene: -
CDR3 length: 14
J gene: TRBJ2-4
CDR3 DNA: TGTGCCACCACACCCAACTTGGGGACAAACATTCAGTACTTC
CDR3 protein: CATTPNLGTNIQYF

V gene: TRBV29-1
clone size: many
D gene: -
CDR3 length: 14
J gene: TRBJ1-1
CDR3 DNA: TGCAGCGTTGATTTTGGGGCAGGAAGCATTGTAGCTTTCTTT
CDR3 protein: CSVDFGAGSIVAFF

V gene: TRBV7-3
clone size: -
D gene: -
CDR3 length: 16
J gene: TRBJ2-1
CDR3 DNA: TGTGCCAGCAGCTTATCTCGGGCCAACTCCTACAATGAGCAGTTCTTC
CDR3 protein: CASSLSRANSYNEQFF

V gene: TRBV3-1
clone size: -
D gene: -
CDR3 length: 12
J gene: TRBJ2-7
CDR3 DNA: TGTGCCAGCAGCTATTACTCCTACGAGCAGTACTTC
CDR3 protein: CASSYYSYEQYF

V gene: TRBV18
clone size: -
D gene: -
CDR3 length: 15
J gene: TRBJ1-1
CDR3 DNA: TGTGCCAGCTCCGACAGGTCATTTATGAACACTGAAGCTTTCTTT
CDR3 protein: CASSDRSFMNTEAFF

V gene: TRBV4-3
clone size: many
D gene: -
CDR3 length: 12
J gene: TRBJ2-5
CDR3 DNA: TGCGCCAGCAGCCGGGAAGGAGAGACCCAGTACTTC
CDR3 protein: CASSREGETQYF

V gene: TRBV27
clone size: -
D gene: -
CDR3 length: 12
J gene: TRBJ2-7
CDR3 DNA: TGTGCCAGCACCAAGATCGGCTACGAGCAGTACTTC
CDR3 protein: CASTKIGYEQYF

V gene: TRBV11-2
clone size: few
D gene: -
CDR3 length: 15
J gene: TRBJ2-4
CDR3 DNA: TGTGCCAGCAGCTTAGATATAGGGGGGCCGGCTAGGAGGCACTTC
CDR3 protein: CASSLDIGGPARRHF

V gene: TRBV18
clone size: many
D gene: TRBD2
CDR3 length: 15
J gene: TRBJ2-5
CDR3 DNA: TGTGCCAGCTCACGAACTAGCGGGGCCGTGGAGACCCAGTACTTC
CDR3 protein: CASSRTSGAVETQYF

V gene: TRBV29-1
clone size: many
D gene: TRBD1
CDR3 length: 18
J gene: TRBJ2-3
CDR3 DNA: TGCAGCGCTGAAAAGCGGACAGGGAGTACATCTAGCACAGATACGCAGTATTTT
CDR3 protein: CSAEKRTGSTSSTDTQYF

V gene: TRBV7-2
clone size: many
D gene: -
CDR3 length: 16
J gene: TRBJ2-1
CDR3 DNA: TGTGCCAGCACCCGACAGGCGGGGGTGTCCTACAATGAGCAGTTCTTC
CDR3 protein: CASTRQAGVSYNEQFF

V gene: TRBV3-1
clone size: many
D gene: TRBD1
CDR3 length: 15
J gene: TRBJ1-3
CDR3 DNA: TGTGCCAGCAGCCAAAACCTCAGGGGGGCCAACACCATATATTTT
CDR3 protein: CASSQNLRGANTIYF

V gene: TRBV11-2
clone size: -
D gene: -
CDR3 length: 16
J gene: TRBJ1-1
CDR3 DNA: TGTGCCAGCAGCGCACGATGGGACGGTGCGAACACTGAAGCTTTCTTT
CDR3 protein: CASSARWDGANTEAFF

V gene: TRBV2
clone size: few
D gene: -
CDR3 length: 15
J gene: TRBJ2-3
CDR3 DNA: TGTGCCAGCAGTGGTCAGCGGGCGACCACAGATACGCAGTATTTT
CDR3 protein: CASSGQRATTDTQYF

V gene: TRBV18
clone size: few
D gene: -
CDR3 length: 16
J gene: TRBJ1-5
CDR3 DNA: TGTGCCAGCTCACCAACTAGGACAGTATCTCCATATCCCCAGCATTTT
CDR3 protein: CASSPTRTVSPYPQHF

V gene: TRBV4-3
clone size: few
D gene: -
CDR3 length: 13
J gene: TRBJ2-1
CDR3 DNA: TGCGCCAGCAGCCACCTCGGGGCATCGCAGCAGTTCTTC
CDR3 protein: CASSHLGASQQFF

V gene: TRBV11-1
clone size: -
D gene: TRBD1
CDR3 length: 16
J gene: TRBJ2-5
CDR3 DNA: TGTGCCAGCAGCTATACAGGGACAGGGATTATGAAGACCCAGTACTTC
CDR3 protein: CASSYTGTGIMKTQYF

V gene: TRBV11-2
clone size: -
D gene: -
CDR3 length: 13
J gene: TRBJ2-3
CDR3 DNA: TGTGCCAGCAACAGACAGGGCACAGATACGCAGTATTTT
CDR3 protein: CASNRQGTDTQYF

V gene: TRBV2
clone size: -
D gene: TRBD1
CDR3 length: 15
J gene: TRBJ1-3
CDR3 DNA: TGTGCCAGGGGACAGGTGCCGAGCTCTGGAAACACCATATATTTT
CDR3 protein: CARGQVPSSGNTIYF

V gene: TRBV29-1
clone size: many
D gene: -
CDR3 length: 12
J gene: TRBJ1-5
CDR3 DNA: TGCAGCGTTGAAGATCGGGGTCAGCCCCAGCATTTT
CDR3 protein: CSVEDRGQPQHF

V gene: TRBV7-2
clone size: few
D gene: -
CDR3 length: 14
J gene: TRBJ1-2
CDR3 DNA: TGTGCCAGCAGCTTAGACAACTCTTACTATGGCTACACCTTC
CDR3 protein: CASSLDNSYYGYTF

V gene: TRBV19
clone size: many
D gene: TRBD1
CDR3 length: 15
J gene: TRBJ2-1
CDR3 DNA: TGTGCCAGTAGTTCTAGACAGGGGAGGATCCATGAGCAGTTCTTC
CDR3 protein: CASSSRQGRIHEQFF

V gene: TRBV27
clone size: many
D gene: -
CDR3 length: 12
J gene: TRBJ1-5
CDR3 DNA: TGTGCCAGCAGTTTCGGGGGTCAGCCCCAGCATTTT
CDR3 protein: CASSFGGQPQHF

V gene: TRBV7-2
clone size: few
D gene: TRBD2
CDR3 length: 18
J gene: TRBJ2-3
CDR3 DNA: TGTGCCAGCAGCCCCACCTGGCTAGCGGGAGTTCCGAAAGATACGCAGTATTTT
CDR3 protein: CASSPTWLAGVPKDTQYF

V gene: TRBV2
clone size: -
D gene: -
CDR3 length: 12
J gene: TRBJ1-4
CDR3 DNA: TGTGCCACAGCGGTATATAGGGGGAAACTGTTTTTT
CDR3 protein: CATAVYRGKLFF